This T cell receptor beta chain came from a study of OX40 agonist ivuxolimab in advanced cancers. Measured with immunoSEQ multiplex PCR; TCRdb has only the in-frame clones, and not every one. The sample holds approximately 58,000 clones, roughly 80% seen once. V shed 10 bases and J shed 2 bases, with 12 bases lying between them. Germline V gene lookup returns CDR1 LNHDA and CDR2 SQIVND (reference sequence). The CDR3 sequence is 13 residues long. The chain is built from TRBV19 and TRBJ2-4; a weak D match, TRBD1 (6 bases). This clonotype was sampled from an adult with an advanced solid tumor such as melanoma, head and neck, liver or kidney cancer. Sequencing was performed on CD4+ or CD8+ T cells sorted from blood, taken in a trial of the OX40 agonist ivuxolimab. CDR3 sequence (DNA): TGTGCCACCACCGGGACAACCAAAAACATTCAGTACTTC. The encoded protein is CATTGTTKNIQYF. The whole variable domain, remainder taken from reference TRBV19 and TRBJ2-4, is DGGITQSPKYLFRKEGQNVTLSCEQNLNHDAMYWYRQDPGQGLRLIYYSQIVNDFQKGDIAEGYSVSREKKESFPLTVTSAQKNPTAFYLCATTGTTKNIQYFGAGTRLSVL.